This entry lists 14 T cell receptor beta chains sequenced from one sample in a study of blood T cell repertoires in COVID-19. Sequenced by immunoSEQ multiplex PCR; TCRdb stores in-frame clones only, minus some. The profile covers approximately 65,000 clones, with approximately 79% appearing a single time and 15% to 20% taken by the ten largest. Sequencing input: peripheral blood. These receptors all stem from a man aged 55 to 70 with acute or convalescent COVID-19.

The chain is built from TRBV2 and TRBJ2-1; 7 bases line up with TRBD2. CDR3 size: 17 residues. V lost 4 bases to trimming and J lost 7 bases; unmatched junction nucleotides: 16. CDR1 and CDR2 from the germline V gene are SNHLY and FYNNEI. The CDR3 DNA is TGTGCCAGCAGTGCCGTCCGTTCAAGCGGGATCCGTAATGAGCAGTTCTTC. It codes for CASSAVRSSGIRNEQFF.

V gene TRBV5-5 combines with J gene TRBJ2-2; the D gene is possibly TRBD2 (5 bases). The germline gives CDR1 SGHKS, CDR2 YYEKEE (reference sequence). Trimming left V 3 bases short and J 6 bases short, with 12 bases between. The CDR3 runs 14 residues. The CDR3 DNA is TGTGCCAGCAGCTATATCGGGGATTCCGGGGAGCTGTTTTTT. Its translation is CASSYIGDSGELFF.

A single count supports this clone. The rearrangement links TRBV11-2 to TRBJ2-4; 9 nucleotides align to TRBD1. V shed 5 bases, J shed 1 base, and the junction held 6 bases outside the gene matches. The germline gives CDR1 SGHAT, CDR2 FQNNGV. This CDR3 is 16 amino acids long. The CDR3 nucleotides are TGTGCCAGCAGCCCGGGGGACAGGGTTGCCAAAAACATTCAGTACTTC. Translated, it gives CASSPGDRVAKNIQYF.

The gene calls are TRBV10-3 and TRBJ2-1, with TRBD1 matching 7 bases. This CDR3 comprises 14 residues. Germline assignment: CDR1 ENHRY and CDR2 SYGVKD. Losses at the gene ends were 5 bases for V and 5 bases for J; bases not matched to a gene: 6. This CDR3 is CAISRDRANNEQFF. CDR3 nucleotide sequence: TGTGCCATCAGTCGCGACAGGGCTAACAATGAGCAGTTCTTC.

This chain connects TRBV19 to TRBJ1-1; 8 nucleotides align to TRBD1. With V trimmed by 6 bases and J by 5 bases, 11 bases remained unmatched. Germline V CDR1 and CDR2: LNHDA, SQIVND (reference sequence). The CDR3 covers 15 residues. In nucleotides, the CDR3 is TGTGCCAGTAGGAGGGAGACAGGGGTTGGGACTGAAGCTTTCTTT. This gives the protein CASRRETGVGTEAFF.

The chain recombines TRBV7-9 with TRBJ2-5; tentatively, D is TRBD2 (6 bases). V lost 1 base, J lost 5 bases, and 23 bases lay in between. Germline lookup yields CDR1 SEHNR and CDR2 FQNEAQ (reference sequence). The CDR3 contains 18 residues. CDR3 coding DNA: TGTGCCAGCAGCTTAGGTGTAGGAGGGCCGTTGGTAATCGAGACCCAGTACTTC. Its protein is CASSLGVGGPLVIETQYF.

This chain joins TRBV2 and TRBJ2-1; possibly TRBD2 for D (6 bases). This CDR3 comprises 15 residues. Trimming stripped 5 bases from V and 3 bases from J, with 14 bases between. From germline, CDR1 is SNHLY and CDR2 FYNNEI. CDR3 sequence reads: CASSLNRESYNEQFF. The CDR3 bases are TGTGCCAGCAGTCTAAACCGGGAGAGCTACAATGAGCAGTTCTTC.

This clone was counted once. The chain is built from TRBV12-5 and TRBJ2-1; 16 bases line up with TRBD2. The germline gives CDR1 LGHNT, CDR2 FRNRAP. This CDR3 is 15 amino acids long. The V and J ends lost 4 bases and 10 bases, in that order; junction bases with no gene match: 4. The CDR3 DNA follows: TGTGCTAGTGGTTCGGGACTAGCGGGAGGGGAGGAGCAGTTCTTC. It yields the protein CASGSGLAGGEEQFF.

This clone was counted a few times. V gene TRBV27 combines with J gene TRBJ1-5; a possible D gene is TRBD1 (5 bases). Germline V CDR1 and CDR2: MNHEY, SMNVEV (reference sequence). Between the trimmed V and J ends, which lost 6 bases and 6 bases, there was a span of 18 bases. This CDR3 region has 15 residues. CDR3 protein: CASSAEGVPIQPQHF. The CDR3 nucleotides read TGTGCCAGCAGCGCCGAAGGGGTACCAATTCAGCCCCAGCATTTT.

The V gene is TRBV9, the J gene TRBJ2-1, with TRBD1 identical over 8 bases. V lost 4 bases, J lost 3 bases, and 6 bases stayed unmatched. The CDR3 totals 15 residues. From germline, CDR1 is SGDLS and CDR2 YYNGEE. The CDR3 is CASSQTGGSYNEQFF. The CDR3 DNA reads TGTGCCAGCAGCCAAACAGGGGGGAGCTACAATGAGCAGTTCTTC.

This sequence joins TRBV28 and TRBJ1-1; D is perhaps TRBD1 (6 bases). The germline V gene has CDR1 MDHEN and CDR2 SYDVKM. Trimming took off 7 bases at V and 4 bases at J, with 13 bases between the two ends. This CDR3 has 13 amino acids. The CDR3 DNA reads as TGTGCCAGCAATACAGGGTCGGTCACTGAAGCTTTCTTT. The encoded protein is CASNTGSVTEAFF. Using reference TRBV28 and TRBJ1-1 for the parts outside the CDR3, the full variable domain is DVKVTQSSRYLVKRTGEKVFLECVQDMDHENMFWYRQDPGLGLRLIYFSYDVKMKEKGDIPEGYSVSREKKERFSLILESASTNQTSMYLCASNTGSVTEAFFGQGTRLTVV.

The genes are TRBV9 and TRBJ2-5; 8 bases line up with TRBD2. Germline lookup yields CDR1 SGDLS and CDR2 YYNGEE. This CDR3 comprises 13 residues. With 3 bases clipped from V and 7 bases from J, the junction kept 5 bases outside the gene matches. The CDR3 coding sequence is TGTGCCAGCAGCGCGATAACTAGCGGGACCCAGTACTTC. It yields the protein CASSAITSGTQYF.

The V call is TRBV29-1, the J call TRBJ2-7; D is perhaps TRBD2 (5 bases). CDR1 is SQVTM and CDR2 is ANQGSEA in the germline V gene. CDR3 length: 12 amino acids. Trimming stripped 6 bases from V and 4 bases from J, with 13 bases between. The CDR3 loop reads CSVADWTYEQYF. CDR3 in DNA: TGCAGCGTAGCCGACTGGACTTACGAGCAGTACTTC.

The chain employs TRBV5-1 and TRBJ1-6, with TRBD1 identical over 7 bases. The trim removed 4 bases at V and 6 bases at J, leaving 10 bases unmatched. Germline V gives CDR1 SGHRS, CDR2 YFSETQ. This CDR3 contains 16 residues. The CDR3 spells CASSAPPAGGNSPLHF. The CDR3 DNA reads TGCGCCAGCAGCGCCCCCCCGGCAGGGGGTAATTCACCCCTCCACTTT.